This T cell receptor (beta chain) derives from a study of T cell responses to AZD1222 COVID-19 vaccine (dated by TCRdb to about 2021). Concerning the study at large: TCR sequencing was performed for roughly 250 trial participants, of whom approximately 200 were given two doses of AZD1222 and around 25 were given two doses of MenACWY control vaccine. Trial participants were enrolled into age subgroups of 18-55, 56-69 and 70-plus years, which contained 148, 28 and 57 TCR-sequenced participants, respectively.

Based on the germline V gene, the CDR1 and CDR2 sequences are SGHAT and FQNNGV. From the cysteine up to the phenylalanine, the CDR3 has a length of 14 residues. The only DNA kept is the CDR3, 42 bases in frame from the first base. V is cut by 2 bases and J by 2 bases, and the space between the germline ends is 10 bases. Beyond this particular receptor, the publication reports: In the small 56-69-year group, the increase in depth fell short of significance, most likely because of low power. Conclusions about previously exposed vaccinees are limited, since just five to seven AZD1222 recipients were seropositive for SARS-CoV-2 at baseline. No day 14 peak-response samples were available, so repertoires were characterized only after the peak T cell response. Nearly half of unique spike-specific TCRs reportedly recognized epitopes outside regions mutated in the B.1.351 and B.1.1.7 variants. A significant rise in spike-specific TCR breadth and depth was observed after two AZD1222 doses relative to day 0 and relative to MenACWY recipients. CD4 TCRs associated with the vaccine covered the entire spike protein, and the dominant responses were in regions 160-218 and 743-854. Participants were mostly white British and included more females than males, and it was suggested by the authors that clonal diversity may have been underestimated.

The CDR3 regions of human TCRbeta chains were analyzed by immunosequencing. The study's own analysis went as follows. Repertoire TCRs were matched against a reference library of SARS-CoV-2-specific TCRs generated with the MIRA antigen-specificity platform. Breadth meant the fraction of unique TCRs that were SARS-CoV-2-associated, whereas depth meant the fraction of total T cells that were SARS-CoV-2-associated. Using the MIRA data, every spike-specific TCR was mapped to the spike region that the TCR reacted to and assigned to either a CD4 or a CD8 class. Log10-transformed breadth and depth values were compared by one-way ANOVA with Sidak's multiple comparisons tests. TCRdb's version of the immuneACCESS table is confined to in-frame rearrangements and falls short of the full clone set. An unresolved V gene accounts for under half of the shortfall where checked; the remainder is of unknown origin. The DNA gave D and trimming, while V, J and clone size come from that table. This sample lists some 150,000 clones; around 92% were detected once. Less than 3.5% of the sample rests with the top ten.

The intended sense of this specimen's time point label: about 28 days (+/-7) after the second vaccine dose. AZD1222 recipients given second doses at about 4 weeks or at about 12 weeks were pooled, since spike-specific TCR depth and breadth were not found to differ between the two schedules. The vaccinee samples were drawn from two UK trials, COV001 and COV002, one of which was a single-blind randomized controlled phase 2/3 trial testing AZD1222 (ChAdOx1 nCoV-19) in healthy adults. For TCRbeta chain sequencing, PBMC samples were collected from trial participants at day 0 and at day 28 after the second dose. Points on this clone: Its antigen has not been determined. No much larger clonotype is one base removed from it; base qualities were not supplied.

This chain joins TRBV11-2 to TRBJ2-7, and possibly TRBD1, on 5 matching bases. The receptor comes from an adult who received the AZD1222 COVID-19 vaccine. This material consisted of peripheral blood, taken 28 days after the second AZD1222 dose. CDR3 protein: CASSLSLQAYEQYF. The DNA reads as follows: TGTGCCAGCAGCTTAAGTTTACAGGCCTACGAGCAGTACTTC.